The 6 T cell receptor beta chains in this list originate from one sample, sequenced in a study of CD4 T cells in relation to SARS-CoV-2 and coronaviruses. The unexposed donors gave CD4+ T cells in about 2010-2019, prior to COVID-19. The cells were cultured for under twelve days before CD4+ T cells were isolated. Repertoires were generated with immunoSEQ multiplex PCR, while TCRdb's copy carries only in-frame clones and drops some. The sample lists roughly 21,000 clones; roughly 76% were seen once. These receptors' antigens are unknown. Sequenced sample: CD4+ T cells from PBMCs, cultured in vitro. These receptors all stem from a human donor in good health.

This rearrangement joins TRBV6-5 to TRBJ2-3; 8 bases match TRBD1. The CDR3 has 14 amino acids. The V and J ends lost 10 bases and 7 bases, in that order; junction bases with no gene match: 13. Looked up from germline, CDR1 is MNHEY and CDR2 is SVGAGI. DNA for the CDR3: TGTGCCACCAAAACGACAGGGGTTTTGAATACGCAGTATTTT. Its translation is CATKTTGVLNTQYF.

J is TRBJ2-5 and V is TRBV5-1; D is possibly TRBD1 (5 bases). From germline, CDR1 is SGHRS and CDR2 YFSETQ. This CDR3 has 15 amino acids. The V gene lost 1 base and the J gene lost 5 bases, with 15 bases spanning the gap. The CDR3 DNA reads as TGCGCCAGCAGCTTGTCTCAGGGCTTGGCGGAGACCCAGTACTTC. Its translation: CASSLSQGLAETQYF.

This rearrangement joins TRBV19 to TRBJ1-1; 7 bases map to TRBD1. Per germline, CDR1 LNHDA and CDR2 SQIVND (reference sequence). This CDR3 comprises 13 residues. J lost 0 bases, V lost 6 bases, and 1 base had no gene match. The CDR3 spells CASRDRMNTEAFF. CDR3 sequence (DNA): TGTGCCAGTAGGGACAGGATGAACACTGAAGCTTTCTTT.

This clone was counted between two and nine times. This rearrangement joins TRBV4-2 to TRBJ2-7; D gene ambiguous. The CDR3 sequence is 14 residues long. V lost 4 bases and J lost 5, with 15 bases in between. Germline V gene lookup returns CDR1 LGHNA and CDR2 YNFKEQ. CDR3 region: CASSRDPDLNEQYF. CDR3 DNA sequence: TGTGCCAGCAGCCGAGACCCGGATCTAAACGAGCAGTACTTC.

V usage is TRBV11-2 and J usage is TRBJ2-7, with 11 bases aligning to TRBD2. With V trimmed by 8 bases and J by 7 bases, 13 bases remained unmatched. Germline V gene sequence: CDR1 SGHAT, CDR2 FQNNGV. The CDR3 consists of 15 residues. The CDR3 DNA is TGTGCCAGCTGGGGACCGGGACTAGCGGATCTAGAGCAGTACTTC. It specifies CASWGPGLADLEQYF.

In this sample, this clone turned up once. CDR3 in amino acids: CASSQEWGSTDTQYF. The CDR3 DNA reads as TGTGCCAGCAGCCAAGAATGGGGGAGCACAGATACGCAGTATTTT. The genes are TRBV4-2 and TRBJ2-3; the D gene could be TRBD1 or TRBD2 (5 bases each). Trimming cost V 0 bases and J 0 bases, with 7 bases left between them. This CDR3 spans 15 amino acids. Germline CDR1 is LGHNA and CDR2 is YNFKEQ.